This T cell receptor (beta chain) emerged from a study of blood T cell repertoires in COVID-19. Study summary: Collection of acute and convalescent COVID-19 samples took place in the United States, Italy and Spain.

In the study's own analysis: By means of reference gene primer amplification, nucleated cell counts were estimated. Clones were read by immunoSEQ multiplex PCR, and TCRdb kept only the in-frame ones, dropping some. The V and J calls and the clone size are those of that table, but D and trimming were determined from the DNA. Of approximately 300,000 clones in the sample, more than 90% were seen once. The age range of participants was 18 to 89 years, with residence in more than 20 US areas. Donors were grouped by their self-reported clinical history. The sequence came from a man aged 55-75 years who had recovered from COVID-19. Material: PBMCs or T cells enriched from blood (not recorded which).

The CDR3 loop reads CASSTTLAGVETQYF. CDR3 in DNA: TGTGCCAGCAGCACTACACTAGCGGGAGTAGAGACCCAGTACTTC. This chain joins TRBV7-8 and TRBJ2-5; 11 nucleotides line up with TRBD2. The CDR3 totals 15 residues. Germline V CDR1 and CDR2: SGHVS, FQNEAQ. Losses at the gene ends were 5 bases for V and 4 bases for J; bases not matched to a gene: 6. The whole variable domain, filled in from reference TRBV7-8 and TRBJ2-5, reads GAGVSQSPRYKVAKRGQDVALRCDPISGHVSLFWYQQALGQGPEFLTYFQNEAQLDKSGLPSDRFFAERPEGSVSTLKIQRTQQEDSAVYLCASSTTLAGVETQYFGPGTRLLVL.